This T cell receptor beta chain was identified in a study of T cell repertoires in cytomegalovirus infection. Study-level background: The public TCR beta signatures pointed to both CMV infection and matching HLA type.

V dropped 10 bases and J dropped 5 bases, with 11 bases sitting between them. Per the germline V gene, CDR1 is SNHLY and CDR2 is FYNNEI. The CDR3 covers 11 residues. One entry per CDR3 protein results from TCRdb running MiXCR on the reads. The top ten hold around 12% of the sample, which has fewer than 900,000 distinct CDR3 sequences, approximately 32% seen once. This clonotype was counted a single time. The antigen is not known. This clonotype was obtained from a human donor in good health (CMV status not recorded). Some clones in this sample may be carry-over from other donors' samples. The V call is TRBV2, the J call TRBJ1-1, with D unclear. The sequencing here drew on cultured CD8+ T cells from PBMCs, taken from culture after CMV antigen stimulation. The CDR3 sequence is CATAKTTEAFF. CDR3 in DNA: TGTGCCACTGCCAAAACAACTGAAGCTTTCTTT.